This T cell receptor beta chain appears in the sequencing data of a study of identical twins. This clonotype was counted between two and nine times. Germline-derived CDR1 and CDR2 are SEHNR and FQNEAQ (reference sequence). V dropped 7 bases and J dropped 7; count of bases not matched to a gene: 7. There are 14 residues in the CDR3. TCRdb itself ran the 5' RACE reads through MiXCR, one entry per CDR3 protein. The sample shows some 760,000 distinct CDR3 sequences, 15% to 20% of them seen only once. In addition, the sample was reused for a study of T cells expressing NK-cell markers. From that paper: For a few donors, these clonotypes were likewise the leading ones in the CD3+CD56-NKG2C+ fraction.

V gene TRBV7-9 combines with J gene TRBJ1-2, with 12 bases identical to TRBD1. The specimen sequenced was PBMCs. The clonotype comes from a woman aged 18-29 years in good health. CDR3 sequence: CASTRDRGPGGYTF. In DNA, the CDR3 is TGTGCCAGCACCCGGGACAGGGGGCCTGGTGGCTACACCTTC. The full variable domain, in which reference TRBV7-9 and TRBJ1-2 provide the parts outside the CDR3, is DTGVSQNPRHKITKRGQNVTFRCDPISEHNRLYWYRQTLGQGPEFLTYFQNEAQLEKSRLLSDRFSAERPKGSFSTLEIQRTEQGDSAMYLCASTRDRGPGGYTFGSGTRLTVV.